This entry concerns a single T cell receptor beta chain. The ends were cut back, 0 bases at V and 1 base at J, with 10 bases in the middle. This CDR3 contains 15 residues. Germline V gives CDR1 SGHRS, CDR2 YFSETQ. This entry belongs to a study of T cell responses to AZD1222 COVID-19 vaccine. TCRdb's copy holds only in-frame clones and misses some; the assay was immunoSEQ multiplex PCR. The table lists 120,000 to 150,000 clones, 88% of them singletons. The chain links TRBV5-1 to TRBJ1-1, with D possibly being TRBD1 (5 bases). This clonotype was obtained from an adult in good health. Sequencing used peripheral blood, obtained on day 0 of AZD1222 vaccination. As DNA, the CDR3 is TGCGCCAGCAGCTTGGGTCGGGGGACGAACACTGAAGCTTTCTTT. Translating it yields CASSLGRGTNTEAFF.